This is a list of T cell receptor beta chains from one sample in a study of T-cell reconstitution after alpha-beta-depleted transplantation in children. TCRdb re-called the PCR reads through MiXCR, storing one row per CDR3 protein. The sample lists hundreds of thousands of distinct CDR3 sequences; 15% to 20% were seen once. The sequencing used PBMCs, mostly from graft donor cells, collected 360 days after TCRalphabeta/CD19-depleted stem cell transplant. Every receptor here comes from a male patient younger than 18 who had a stem cell transplant for acute lymphoblastic leukemia, so the T cells may come from the graft donor. CDR3s include the opening cysteine and the closing phenylalanine or tryptophan. A D gene is named only where the DNA matches it firmly. Rows give clone size only sometimes, using once, few, many, or a class for an expanded clone.

abundance | j_gene | v_gene | d_gene | CDR3aa | CDR3nt
- | TRBJ1-1 | TRBV5-6 | - | CASSLYNKVNTEAFF | TGTGCCAGCAGCTTGTATAACAAAGTGAACACTGAAGCTTTCTTT
- | TRBJ1-5 | TRBV5-6 | - | CASSFSQGISGDAHF | TGTGCCAGCAGCTTCTCGCAAGGGATTTCAGGGGACGCGCATTTT
many | TRBJ2-1 | TRBV9 | TRBD2 | CASSVTGLAENEQFF | TGTGCCAGCAGCGTAACGGGACTAGCGGAGAATGAGCAGTTCTTC
few | TRBJ2-7 | TRBV27 | - | CASSFAQGSYEQYF | TGTGCCAGCAGTTTCGCACAGGGTAGCTACGAGCAGTACTTC
- | TRBJ2-7 | TRBV6-5 | - | CASSYSSDEQYF | TGTGCCAGCAGTTACTCGAGCGACGAGCAGTACTTC
few | TRBJ2-1 | TRBV5-1 | - | CASSFGLSTYNEQFF | TGCGCCAGCAGCTTCGGACTCTCGACGTACAATGAGCAGTTCTTC
few | TRBJ2-7 | TRBV4-1 | TRBD2 | CASSQARREGYEQYF | TGCGCCAGCAGCCAAGCTAGGCGGGAGGGTTACGAGCAGTACTTC
few | TRBJ1-2 | TRBV20-1 | - | CSARDWVQGTAWYGYTF | TGCAGTGCTAGAGATTGGGTCCAGGGGACGGCGTGGTATGGCTACACCTTC
few | TRBJ2-5 | TRBV5-1 | - | CASSSNERETQYF | TGCGCCAGCAGCTCCAACGAGAGGGAGACCCAGTACTTC
few | TRBJ2-4 | TRBV5-1 | TRBD1 | CASSLIQGQDIQYF | TGCGCCAGCAGCTTGATACAGGGGCAAGACATTCAGTACTTC
few | TRBJ2-6 | TRBV2 | TRBD1 | CASSQGVGANVLTF | TGTGCCAGCAGTCAGGGGGTTGGGGCCAACGTCCTGACTTTC
few | TRBJ2-1 | TRBV5-1 | - | CASSGGGLAEVNEQFF | TGCGCCAGCTCTGGAGGCGGGTTAGCGGAGGTTAATGAGCAGTTCTTC
- | TRBJ1-4 | TRBV15 | - | CATPMGEAEKLFF | TGTGCCACTCCGATGGGAGAGGCTGAAAAACTGTTTTTT
few | TRBJ2-7 | TRBV27 | TRBD1 | CASSQTGPHEQYF | TGTGCCAGCAGTCAGACAGGGCCCCACGAGCAGTACTTC
few | TRBJ2-7 | TRBV10-3 | - | CAISEGDLSSEQYF | TGTGCCATCAGTGAAGGCGACTTATCGAGCGAGCAGTACTTC
- | TRBJ2-3 | TRBV15 | - | CATSRKRGLARTDTQYF | TGTGCCACCAGCAGGAAAAGGGGTTTAGCTCGTACAGATACGCAGTATTTT
- | TRBJ1-5 | TRBV5-1 | - | CASSLYEGYQPQHF | TGCGCCAGCAGCCTATACGAGGGATATCAGCCCCAGCATTTT
- | TRBJ2-7 | TRBV20-1 | TRBD2 | CSAVQAGVVGEQYF | TGCAGCGCGGTTCAAGCGGGAGTGGTGGGCGAGCAGTACTTC
many | TRBJ2-7 | TRBV18 | - | CASSPTSAGTNNEQYF | TGTGCCAGCTCACCTACCTCAGCCGGGACGAATAACGAGCAGTACTTC
few | TRBJ2-1 | TRBV11-2 | - | CASSHIGAGEQFF | TGTGCCAGCAGCCATATCGGGGCGGGTGAGCAGTTCTTC
many | TRBJ2-5 | TRBV19 | - | CASSIEFGVGSETQYF | TGTGCCAGTAGTATAGAGTTCGGGGTTGGGTCGGAGACCCAGTACTTC
- | TRBJ2-7 | TRBV10-3 | TRBD2 | CAISESTSAGVSYEQYF | TGTGCCATCAGTGAGTCGACTTCTGCGGGAGTTTCCTACGAGCAGTACTTC
few | TRBJ2-1 | TRBV27 | TRBD1 | CASTPQGPLPYNEQFF | TGTGCCAGCACTCCACAGGGGCCGCTCCCCTACAATGAGCAGTTCTTC
- | TRBJ2-1 | TRBV4-1 | - | CASSSQAGVNNEQFF | TGCGCCAGCAGCTCTCAGGCAGGTGTAAACAATGAGCAGTTCTTC
- | TRBJ1-2 | TRBV20-1 | - | CSAREGLYGYTF | TGCAGTGCTAGGGAGGGTCTCTATGGCTACACCTTC
few | TRBJ2-5 | TRBV7-9 | TRBD2 | CASRKAGEIETQYF | TGTGCCAGCAGGAAAGCGGGAGAGATAGAGACCCAGTACTTC
- | TRBJ2-5 | TRBV5-1 | - | CASSSLTIAVKTQYF | TGCGCCAGCAGCTCTCTGACCATCGCCGTGAAGACCCAGTACTTC
- | TRBJ2-1 | TRBV7-8 | - | CASSPEPPYNEQFF | TGTGCCAGCAGCCCCGAGCCCCCCTACAATGAGCAGTTCTTC
- | TRBJ2-3 | TRBV12-3/TRBV12-4 | - | CASTTDLDTQYF | TGTGCCAGCACCACCGATTTGGATACGCAGTATTTT
few | TRBJ1-5 | TRBV12-3/TRBV12-4 | - | CASSLDSQPQHF | TGTGCCAGCAGTTTGGACAGTCAGCCCCAGCATTTT
few | TRBJ2-7 | TRBV7-2 | TRBD1 | CASSLKPGQGYHEQYF | TGTGCCAGCAGCTTAAAGCCGGGACAGGGATACCACGAGCAGTACTTC
- | TRBJ2-3 | TRBV12-3/TRBV12-4 | - | CASSLVEWRGTDTQYF | TGTGCCAGCAGTTTAGTCGAATGGCGGGGCACAGATACGCAGTATTTT
many | TRBJ2-7 | TRBV28 | TRBD1 | CASSFIRTGFYEQYF | TGTGCCAGCAGTTTTATCAGGACAGGGTTTTACGAGCAGTACTTC
few | TRBJ2-7 | TRBV29-1 | - | CSTKDGVKYEQYF | TGCAGCACCAAGGACGGAGTCAAATACGAGCAGTACTTC
few | TRBJ1-1 | TRBV6-6 | TRBD1 | CASSYHRGEAFF | TGTGCCAGCAGTTACCACAGGGGGGAAGCTTTCTTT
many | TRBJ2-7 | TRBV7-9 | TRBD2 | CASRSSGRKYEQYF | TGTGCCAGCAGAAGTAGCGGGAGGAAATACGAGCAGTACTTC
- | TRBJ1-5 | TRBV20-1 | TRBD1 | CSAPLARDRGMINQPQHF | TGCAGTGCTCCCCTGGCACGGGACAGGGGGATGATCAATCAGCCCCAGCATTTT
few | TRBJ2-1 | TRBV6-2/TRBV6-3 | - | CASIPGSLRNEQFF | TGTGCCAGCATCCCCGGGTCCCTAAGGAATGAGCAGTTCTTC
many | TRBJ2-3 | TRBV7-8 | - | CASNPVILPDTQYF | TGTGCCAGCAACCCTGTCATCCTGCCAGATACGCAGTATTTT
- | TRBJ1-1 | TRBV18 | TRBD1 | CASSPDRVGAEAFF | TGTGCCAGCTCACCAGACAGGGTGGGCGCTGAAGCTTTCTTT
many | TRBJ2-3 | TRBV20-1 | - | CSASPPSTDTQYF | TGCAGTGCTAGTCCCCCTAGCACAGATACGCAGTATTTT
- | TRBJ2-2 | TRBV9 | - | CASSAGRGGRTGELFF | TGTGCCAGCAGCGCGGGAAGGGGGGGTAGGACCGGGGAGCTGTTTTTT
- | TRBJ2-7 | TRBV24-1 | - | CATSDSQGGRGNEQYF | TGTGCCACCAGTGATTCCCAGGGCGGCAGGGGTAACGAGCAGTACTTC
few | TRBJ2-5 | TRBV18 | - | CASSYREQETQYF | TGTGCCAGCTCATACCGCGAACAAGAGACCCAGTACTTC
- | TRBJ2-7 | TRBV5-1 | - | CASSPPQLASVYEQYF | TGCGCCAGCAGCCCCCCCCAGCTAGCTAGCGTGTACGAGCAGTACTTC
- | TRBJ2-1 | TRBV20-1 | TRBD2 | CSARDPWGRALPNEQFF | TGCAGTGCTAGAGATCCTTGGGGGAGGGCCCTCCCCAATGAGCAGTTCTTC
many | TRBJ2-2 | TRBV29-1 | - | CSVFVPLSDTGELFF | TGCAGCGTTTTCGTGCCTTTATCGGACACCGGGGAGCTGTTTTTT
- | TRBJ2-1 | TRBV18 | TRBD2 | CASSPTGTSGRSGNEQFF | TGTGCCAGCTCACCGACCGGGACTAGCGGGAGATCAGGTAATGAGCAGTTCTTC
few | TRBJ2-3 | TRBV18 | TRBD2 | CASSPPGLAGEDTQYF | TGTGCCAGCTCACCACCGGGACTAGCGGGAGAAGATACGCAGTATTTT
few | TRBJ2-1 | TRBV29-1 | - | CSSKPQGNEQFF | TGCAGCTCGAAGCCACAGGGCAATGAGCAGTTCTTC